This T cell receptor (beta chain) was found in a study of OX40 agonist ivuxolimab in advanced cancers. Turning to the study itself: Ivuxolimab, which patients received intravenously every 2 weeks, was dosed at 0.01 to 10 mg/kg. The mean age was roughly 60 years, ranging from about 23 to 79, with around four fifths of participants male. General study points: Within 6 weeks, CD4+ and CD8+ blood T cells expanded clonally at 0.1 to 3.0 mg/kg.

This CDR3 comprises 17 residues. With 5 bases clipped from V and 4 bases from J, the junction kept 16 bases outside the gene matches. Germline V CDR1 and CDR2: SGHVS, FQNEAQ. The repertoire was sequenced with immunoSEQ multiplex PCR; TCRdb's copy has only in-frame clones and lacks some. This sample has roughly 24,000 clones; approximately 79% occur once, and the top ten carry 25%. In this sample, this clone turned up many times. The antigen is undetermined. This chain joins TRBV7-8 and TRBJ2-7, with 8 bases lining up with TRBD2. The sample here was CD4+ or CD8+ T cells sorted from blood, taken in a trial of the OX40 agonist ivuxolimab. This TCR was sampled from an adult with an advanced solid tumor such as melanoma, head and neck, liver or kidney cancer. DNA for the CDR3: TGTGCCAGCAGCCCCCCGAAAGGCGGGGGGCCCTCTTACGAGCAGTACTTC. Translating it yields CASSPPKGGGPSYEQYF.